A selection of T cell receptor beta chains follows, all from one sample in a study of blood T cell repertoires in COVID-19. Profiled with immunoSEQ multiplex PCR; TCRdb holds only in-frame clones, not every one. Altogether about 260,000 clones are present, roughly 90% being singletons, with the ten largest covering about 3%. Sequencing was done on a sample of PBMCs or T cells enriched from blood (not recorded which). The receptors come from a middle-aged man who had been exposed to COVID-19. CDR3s include the opening cysteine and the closing phenylalanine or tryptophan. A D gene is named only where the DNA matches it firmly. Clone size is not always given. Where it is, it says once, few, many or a class for expanded clones.

D gene	V gene	clone size	J gene	CDR3 protein	CDR3 DNA
NA	TRBV4-2	NA	TRBJ1-3	CASSPNYAGNTIYF	TGTGCCAGCAGCCCGAACTACGCTGGAAACACCATATATTTT
TRBD1	TRBV30	NA	TRBJ2-2	CAWRQGPGELFF	TGTGCCTGGAGACAGGGGCCCGGGGAGCTGTTTTTT
TRBD2	TRBV30	NA	TRBJ2-1	CAWTSGRSSYNEQFF	TGTGCCTGGACTAGCGGGAGGAGCTCCTACAATGAGCAGTTCTTC
TRBD1	TRBV14	NA	TRBJ2-1	CASAPSGGLSNEQFF	TGTGCCAGCGCGCCCTCAGGGGGTCTTTCGAATGAGCAGTTCTTC
TRBD2	TRBV7-9	NA	TRBJ2-3	CASSLRLTSDENTQYF	TGTGCCAGCAGCTTACGGCTCACTAGCGATGAGAATACGCAGTATTTT
TRBD2	TRBV28	NA	TRBJ2-7	CASSLFLAGGSYEQYF	TGTGCCAGCAGTTTATTCCTAGCGGGAGGGTCCTACGAGCAGTACTTC
NA	TRBV2	NA	TRBJ1-1	CASIEFTEAFF	TGTGCCAGCATAGAGTTCACTGAAGCTTTCTTT
TRBD1	TRBV29-1	NA	TRBJ2-3	CSVGQGHTDTQYF	TGCAGCGTTGGACAGGGGCACACAGATACGCAGTATTTT
TRBD2	TRBV5-6	many	TRBJ2-7	CASSLVAGGPREQYF	TGTGCCAGCAGCTTGGTAGCGGGAGGGCCTCGGGAGCAGTACTTC
NA	TRBV6-2/TRBV6-3	NA	TRBJ2-7	CASSSINSYEQYF	TGTGCCAGCAGTTCTATAAATTCCTACGAGCAGTACTTC
TRBD1	TRBV25-1	NA	TRBJ1-4	CASGSTGANEKLFF	TGTGCCAGCGGCTCGACAGGGGCTAATGAAAAACTGTTTTTT
NA	TRBV7-3	NA	TRBJ1-2	CASSGGPGRYTF	TGTGCCAGCAGCGGGGGCCCGGGGAGATACACCTTC
TRBD2	TRBV19	NA	TRBJ2-7	CASSPAGGSSYEQYF	TGTGCCAGTAGTCCCGCTGGCGGGAGCTCCTACGAGCAGTACTTC
TRBD1	TRBV7-2	NA	TRBJ2-7	CASSSTGGLYEQYF	TGTGCCAGCAGCTCCACAGGGGGTCTCTACGAGCAGTACTTC
NA	TRBV7-3	NA	TRBJ2-1	CASSLIASSYNEQFF	TGTGCCAGCAGCTTAATAGCGAGCTCCTACAATGAGCAGTTCTTC
TRBD1	TRBV19	NA	TRBJ1-2	CASTTGTGGTYGYTF	TGTGCCAGTACCACCGGGACAGGGGGTACCTATGGCTACACCTTC
NA	TRBV5-1	NA	TRBJ1-5	CASSSAPLDGSNQPQHF	TGCGCCAGCAGCTCGGCCCCCCTAGACGGTAGCAATCAGCCCCAGCATTTT
TRBD1	TRBV28	NA	TRBJ1-4	CASTPGGGRNEKLFF	TGTGCCAGCACCCCCGGAGGGGGCCGAAATGAAAAACTGTTTTTT
NA	TRBV18	NA	TRBJ1-1	CASSPQTGLNTEAFF	TGTGCCAGCTCACCGCAGACAGGCTTGAACACTGAAGCTTTCTTT
NA	TRBV4-1	NA	TRBJ1-2	CASSQEGGANYGYTF	TGCGCCAGCAGCCAAGAAGGCGGGGCTAACTATGGCTACACCTTC
NA	TRBV7-8	few	TRBJ1-2	CASSHLDAINYGYTF	TGTGCCAGCAGCCATTTAGATGCCATAAATTATGGCTACACCTTC
NA	TRBV12-3/TRBV12-4	NA	TRBJ2-5	CASSFTQEETQYF	TGTGCCAGCAGTTTTACACAAGAAGAGACCCAGTACTTC
NA	TRBV20-1	NA	TRBJ2-3	CSASGGRADTQYF	TGCAGTGCTAGTGGAGGGCGGGCAGATACGCAGTATTTT
TRBD1	TRBV6-5	once	TRBJ2-1	CASTGTGLIVEQFF	TGTGCCAGCACTGGGACAGGGTTGATCGTTGAGCAGTTCTTC
NA	TRBV28	NA	TRBJ2-7	CASSRGSYEQYF	TGTGCCAGCAGCCGGGGTTCGTACGAGCAGTACTTC
NA	TRBV25-1	NA	TRBJ1-1	CASSVGAGTEAFF	TGTGCCAGCAGTGTGGGGGCTGGAACTGAAGCTTTCTTT
TRBD1	TRBV19	NA	TRBJ1-1	CASGTGTNTEAFF	TGTGCCAGTGGGACAGGGACGAACACTGAAGCTTTCTTT
NA	TRBV7-6	NA	TRBJ2-5	CASSPGTATPYQETQYF	TGTGCCAGCAGCCCGGGTACCGCAACTCCGTACCAAGAGACCCAGTACTTC
NA	TRBV19	NA	TRBJ2-2	CASSIGGWGTGELFF	TGTGCCAGTAGTATAGGAGGGTGGGGCACCGGGGAGCTGTTTTTT
TRBD2	TRBV10-3	NA	TRBJ2-7	CAILGEGNEQYF	TGTGCCATCCTTGGGGAGGGCAACGAGCAGTACTTC
NA	TRBV28	NA	TRBJ2-1	CASSDYASYNEQFF	TGTGCCAGCAGTGACTACGCCTCCTACAATGAGCAGTTCTTC
TRBD2	TRBV30	NA	TRBJ2-5	CAWGAGLAGGETQYF	TGTGCCTGGGGGGCCGGACTAGCGGGAGGGGAGACCCAGTACTTC
TRBD1	TRBV5-1	NA	TRBJ1-2	CASSLGTDRVGYTF	TGCGCCAGCAGCTTGGGGACCGACAGGGTCGGCTACACCTTC
NA	TRBV14	NA	TRBJ2-3	CASSRPVAQLKASQYF	TGTGCCAGCAGCCGGCCCGTAGCGCAACTCAAGGCTTCGCAGTATTTT
TRBD2	TRBV27	NA	TRBJ2-2	CASSLWGTSGGNTGELFF	TGTGCCAGCAGTTTATGGGGGACTAGCGGAGGGAACACCGGGGAGCTGTTTTTT
NA	TRBV4-2	NA	TRBJ1-1	CASSQDLGGAGEAFF	TGTGCCAGCAGCCAAGATCTAGGTGGGGCAGGGGAAGCTTTCTTT
NA	TRBV11-2	NA	TRBJ1-3	CASSYNSRGATIYF	TGTGCCAGCAGCTACAATTCCCGGGGAGCCACCATATATTTT
NA	TRBV11-2	NA	TRBJ2-7	CASSLAGSREQYF	TGTGCCAGCAGCTTAGCTGGTAGTAGAGAGCAGTACTTC